One TCR beta chain is described in this entry. These data originate in a study of blood T cell repertoires in COVID-19. The overall study: Italy, Spain and the United States were the sources of the convalescent and acute COVID-19 samples. The analysed material was cDNA or gDNA that came from T cells, B-cell-depleted T cells, or PBMCs.

V shed 5 bases, J shed 5 bases, and the junction held 7 bases outside the gene matches. The CDR3 consists of 14 residues. The germline V gene encodes CDR1 LNHDA and CDR2 SQIVND (reference sequence). Authors' methods: Amplifying reference gene primers gave estimates of nucleated cell counts. Profiling relied on immunoSEQ multiplex PCR, and the TCRdb table lists in-frame clones only, not all of them. The D gene and trimming were derived from the DNA, and the V and J assignments and clone size from that table. The table lists 130,000 or so clones, approximately 68% of them singletons. This clonotype originated in a woman aged 70-85 years with acute or convalescent COVID-19. The sample comprised peripheral blood. This chain joins TRBV19 and TRBJ1-2, with 8 bases that match TRBD1. The CDR3 DNA is TGTGCCAGTAGTCCGGACAGGGTAGAATATGGCTACACCTTC. Its protein product is CASSPDRVEYGYTF.